The 10 T cell receptor beta chains given below trace back to one sample, sequenced in a study of control samples from healthy donors and cancer patients. TCRdb keeps only in-frame clones here, not all; method: immunoSEQ multiplex PCR. The sample includes about 130,000 clones, roughly 94% seen only once; the top ten take approximately 15%. The specimen sequenced was PBMCs. The receptors derive from a man in his 60s with colorectal cancer.

This clone came up once. This rearrangement joins TRBV6-2 or TRBV6-3 to TRBJ1-2; a possible D gene is TRBD1 (5 bases). CDR3 length: 14 amino acids. Germline loops: CDR1 MNHEY, CDR2 SVGEGT. V gave up 2 bases and J gave up 6 bases, with 13 bases separating them. The CDR3 coding sequence is TGTGCCAGCAGTTACCTAGGCAGGGCGGATGGCTACACCTTC. Protein product: CASSYLGRADGYTF.

This clone was observed once. The CDR3 reads CASSRTQNTEAFF. DNA for the CDR3: TGTGCCAGCAGTCGGACTCAAAACACTGAAGCTTTCTTT. The V gene is TRBV7-2, the J gene TRBJ1-1; D gene uncertain. V lost 6 bases to trimming and J lost 2 bases, with 10 bases between them. In germline, CDR1 is SGHTA, CDR2 FQGNSA. There are 13 residues in the CDR3.

The chain uses TRBV6-2 or TRBV6-3 and TRBJ2-7, with TRBD1 matching over 7 bases. The CDR3 contains 12 residues. V lost 5 bases to trimming and J lost 4 bases; unmatched junction nucleotides: 2. From germline, CDR1 is MNHEY and CDR2 SVGEGT. For the CDR3, the DNA is TGTGCCAGCAGTCAACAGGGGTACGAGCAGTACTTC. Encoded protein: CASSQQGYEQYF.

J is TRBJ2-3 and V is TRBV25-1; 10 bases map to TRBD1. The CDR3 sequence is 15 residues long. V shed 3 bases, J shed 3 bases, and the junction held 3 bases outside the gene matches. Germline CDR1 and CDR2: MGHDK and SYGVNS. This CDR3 is CASSEWDRGTDTQYF. CDR3 nucleotides: TGTGCCAGCAGTGAGTGGGACAGGGGTACAGATACGCAGTATTTT.

As DNA, the CDR3 is TGTGCCAGCTCACCAAGGGAGAGGGAGACCCAGTACTTC. Protein product: CASSPRERETQYF. The chain has TRBV18 and TRBJ2-5; TRBD2 might be the D (5 bases). Germline assignment: CDR1 KGHSH and CDR2 LQKENI. V was shortened by 2 bases and J by 5 bases, with 9 bases between the two germline ends. The CDR3 is made up of 13 amino acids.

V usage is TRBV3-1 (or the pseudogene TRBV3-2) and J usage is TRBJ2-7; D unresolved. This CDR3 spans 11 amino acids. Germline CDR1 is LGHDT and CDR2 is YNNKEL (reference sequence). V lost 4 bases and J lost 4, with 5 bases in between. The CDR3 sequence is CASSLNYEQYF. CDR3 DNA sequence: TGTGCCAGCAGCCTAAATTACGAGCAGTACTTC.

The V gene is TRBV11-2, the J gene TRBJ2-1; D gene uncertain. Germline V CDR1 and CDR2: SGHAT, FQNNGV. This CDR3 region has 12 residues. V was pared by 1 base and J by 7 bases, with 5 bases between. The CDR3 coding sequence is TGTGCCAGCAGCTTAGTACGGAATGAGCAGTTCTTC. It translates to CASSLVRNEQFF. The variable domain in full, with the rest retrieved from reference TRBV11-2 and TRBJ2-1, is EAGVAQSPRYKIIEKRQSVAFWCNPISGHATLYWYQQILGQGPKLLIQFQNNGVVDDSQLPKDRFSAERLKGVDSTLKIQPAKLEDSAVYLCASSLVRNEQFFGPGTRLTVL.

This chain links TRBV6-5 with TRBJ1-5; 7 bases align to TRBD1. This CDR3 comprises 15 residues. CDR1 and CDR2 from the germline V gene are MNHEY and SVGAGI. Trimming cost V 5 bases and J 5 bases; bases outside gene matches: 9. CDR3 DNA sequence: TGTGCCAGCAGTACGCCGGGACAGCGCTATCAGCCCCAGCATTTT. Protein sequence: CASSTPGQRYQPQHF.

The chain is built from TRBV29-1 and TRBJ1-1; 11 bases line up with TRBD1. The CDR3 loop spans 14 amino acids. With 8 bases clipped from V and 2 bases from J, the junction kept 7 bases outside the gene matches. Looked up from germline, CDR1 is SQVTM and CDR2 is ANQGSEA. The CDR3 reads CSYRTGGFNTEAFF. The CDR3, as DNA: TGCAGCTATAGGACAGGGGGCTTTAACACTGAAGCTTTCTTT.

V and J are TRBV9 and TRBJ1-2; TRBD1 matches 9 bases. Trimming took 5 bases from V and 8 from J; bases not matched to a gene: 7. This CDR3 is 13 amino acids long. Per germline, CDR1 SGDLS and CDR2 YYNGEE. CDR3 DNA: TGTGCCAGCAGGAGGGGACAGGGCAGCGGCTACACCTTC. Translating it yields CASRRGQGSGYTF.